This T cell receptor (beta chain) is from a study of CD8+CD57+ T cells in acquired aplastic anemia. Study summary: Sorted CD4+ and CD8+ cells gave an average of approximately 3.1 ug of DNA. Healthy donor CD4+ cell samples had a mean of around 11 million reads. General study findings and limits: Any difference that existed in CD8+ Simpson's diversity between patients and controls was not significant. Patients and controls shared fewer than 30 CD8+ CDR3 sequences.

Researchers used genomic DNA as the template to profile TCR beta VDJ and CDR3. TCRdb re-called the reads through MiXCR, storing one row per CDR3 protein. Of 150,000 to 200,000 distinct CDR3 sequences in the sample, about 60% are singletons; the top ten hold about 50%. V was clipped by 0 bases and J by 8 bases; unmatched bases: 3. CDR1 is SGDLS, CDR2 YYNGEE, per germline. This CDR3 region has 14 residues. This clonotype was counted at least ten times. Its antigen is not known. Material: sorted CD4+, CD8+, or CD8+CD57+ T cells (not recorded which) from PBMCs. This chain links TRBV9 with TRBJ1-4; 8 nucleotides line up with TRBD1. The source is a human donor in good health. The CDR3 coding sequence is TGTGCCAGCAGCGTAGGACAGGGGAACGAAAAACTGTTTTTT. Amino acid sequence: CASSVGQGNEKLFF.